This T cell receptor (beta chain) was obtained from a study of graft-versus-host responses after intestinal transplantation. Whole-study context: As for transplant type, recipients had multivisceral, liver-intestinal, or isolated intestinal grafts.

Study outcomes and limitations: Marrow from the recipient contained GvH clones, some of which had appeared first in ileum or blood.

The protocol was immunoSEQ multiplex PCR, while the TCRdb copy is restricted to in-frame clones and leaves out a portion. The data show around 50,000 clones, about 81% seen once. A note on this clone: Its antigen is currently unknown.

V was shortened by 5 bases and J by 5 bases, with 19 bases between the two germline ends. Germline lookup yields CDR1 SQVTM and CDR2 ANQGSEA. The CDR3 covers 15 residues. The source is a human donor who was the organ donor for an intestinal transplant. Specimen: unstimulated CD4+ T cells sorted from spleen or lymph node cells, collected before transplant. This chain joins TRBV29-1 and TRBJ2-1, with unresolved D. CDR3 region: CSVRLRLNLNNEQFF. The CDR3 region has the DNA TGCAGCGTTCGCTTGAGGCTTAACCTCAACAATGAGCAGTTCTTC.